The TCR beta chain described here comes from a study of T cells in Graves' hyperthyroidism and ophthalmopathy. The investigators amplified TCR beta CDR3 regions from RNA transcripts. The primer set for the first-round RT-PCR of the TCR CDR3 was HTBI. A single record per CDR3 protein comes from TCRdb applying MiXCR to the multiplex PCR reads. Among under 750,000 distinct CDR3 sequences listed, roughly a sixth were seen once. This clonotype was recorded a few times. The receptor was isolated from a woman in her 50s with Graves' hyperthyroidism that later progressed to Graves' ophthalmopathy. The sample was blood.

This CDR3 is CATSRDFRDWDIQYF. The CDR3 DNA is TGTGCCACCAGCAGAGATTTCCGGGACTGGGACATTCAGTACTTC. This chain joins TRBV15 and TRBJ2-4; the D gene is possibly TRBD2 (6 bases). Trimming pared 0 bases from V and 8 bases from J, leaving 14 bases between. Germline assignment: CDR1 LNHNV and CDR2 YYDKDF (reference sequence). The CDR3 is made up of 15 amino acids.